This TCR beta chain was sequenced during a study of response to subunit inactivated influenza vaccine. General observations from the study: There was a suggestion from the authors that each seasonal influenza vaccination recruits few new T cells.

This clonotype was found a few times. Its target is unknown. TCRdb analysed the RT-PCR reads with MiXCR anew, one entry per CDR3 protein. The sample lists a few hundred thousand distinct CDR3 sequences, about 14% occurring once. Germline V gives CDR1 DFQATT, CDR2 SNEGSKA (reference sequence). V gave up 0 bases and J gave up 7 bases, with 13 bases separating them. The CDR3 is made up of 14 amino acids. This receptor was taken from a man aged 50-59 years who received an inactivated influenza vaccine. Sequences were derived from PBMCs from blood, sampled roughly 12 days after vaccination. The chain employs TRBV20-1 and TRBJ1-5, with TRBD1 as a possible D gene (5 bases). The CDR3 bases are TGCAGTGCTAGAGACATGCAGGGCATCCAGCCCCAGCATTTT. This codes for CSARDMQGIQPQHF.